This T cell receptor beta chain was observed in a study of siplizumab effects on memory and regulatory T cells. Produced via immunoSEQ multiplex PCR; TCRdb's table is partial and in-frame only. The table has 100,000 or so clones, around 90% seen once. CDR1 is SQVTM and CDR2 is ANQGSEA in the germline V gene. With 6 bases clipped from V and 5 bases from J, the junction kept 12 bases outside the gene matches. The CDR3 loop spans 14 amino acids. The chain is built from TRBV29-1 and TRBJ2-5; 7 positions agree with TRBD1. The TCR was taken from a human donor in good health. Specimen: non-Treg CD4+ T cells sorted from blood. CDR3 amino acids: CSVWTGGRRETQYF. The CDR3 DNA reads TGCAGCGTGTGGACAGGCGGCCGACGGGAGACCCAGTACTTC.